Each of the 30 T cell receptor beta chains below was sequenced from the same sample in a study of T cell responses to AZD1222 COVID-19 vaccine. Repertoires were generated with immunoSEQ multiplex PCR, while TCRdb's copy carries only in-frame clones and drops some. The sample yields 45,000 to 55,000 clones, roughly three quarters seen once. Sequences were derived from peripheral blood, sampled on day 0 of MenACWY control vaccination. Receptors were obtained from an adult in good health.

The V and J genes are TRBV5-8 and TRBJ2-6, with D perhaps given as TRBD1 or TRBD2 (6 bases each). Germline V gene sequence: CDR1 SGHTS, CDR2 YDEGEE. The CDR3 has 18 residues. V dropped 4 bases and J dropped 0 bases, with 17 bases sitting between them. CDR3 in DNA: TGTGCCAGCAGCGGTTCGCGAGGGGGGATCTCTGGGGCCAACGTCCTGACTTTC. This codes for CASSGSRGGISGANVLTF.

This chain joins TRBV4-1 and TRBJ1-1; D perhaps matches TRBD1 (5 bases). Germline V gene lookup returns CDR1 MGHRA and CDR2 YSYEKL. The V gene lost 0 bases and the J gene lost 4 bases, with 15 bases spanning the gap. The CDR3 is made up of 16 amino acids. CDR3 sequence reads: CASSQDLYRHGTEAFF. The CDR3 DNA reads TGCGCCAGCAGCCAAGATCTCTACAGGCATGGCACTGAAGCTTTCTTT.

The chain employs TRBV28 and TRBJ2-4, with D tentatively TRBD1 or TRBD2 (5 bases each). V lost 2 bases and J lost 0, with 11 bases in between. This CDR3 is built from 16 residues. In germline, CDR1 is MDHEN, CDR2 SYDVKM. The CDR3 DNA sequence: TGTGCCAGCAGTTTAGGGGACGGCCTAGCCAAAAACATTCAGTACTTC. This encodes CASSLGDGLAKNIQYF.

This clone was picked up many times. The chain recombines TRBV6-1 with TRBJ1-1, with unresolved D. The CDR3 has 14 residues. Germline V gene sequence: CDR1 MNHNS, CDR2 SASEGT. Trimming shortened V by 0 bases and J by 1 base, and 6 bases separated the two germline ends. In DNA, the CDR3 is TGTGCCAGCAGTGAAGCACTCTGGAACACTGAAGCTTTCTTT. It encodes CASSEALWNTEAFF.

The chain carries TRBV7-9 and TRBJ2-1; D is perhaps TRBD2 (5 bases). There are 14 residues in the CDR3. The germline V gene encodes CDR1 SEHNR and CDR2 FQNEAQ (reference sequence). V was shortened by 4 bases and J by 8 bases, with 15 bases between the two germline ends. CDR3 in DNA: TGTGCCAGCAGCTATTCGAGGGCATTCGATGAGCAGTTCTTC. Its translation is CASSYSRAFDEQFF.

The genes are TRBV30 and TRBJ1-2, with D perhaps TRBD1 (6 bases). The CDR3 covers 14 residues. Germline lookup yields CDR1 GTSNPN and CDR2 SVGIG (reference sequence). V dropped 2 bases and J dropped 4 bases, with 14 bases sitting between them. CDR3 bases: TGTGCCTGGAGTCGTCAGGGGCTTGGCTATGGCTACACCTTC. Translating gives CAWSRQGLGYGYTF.

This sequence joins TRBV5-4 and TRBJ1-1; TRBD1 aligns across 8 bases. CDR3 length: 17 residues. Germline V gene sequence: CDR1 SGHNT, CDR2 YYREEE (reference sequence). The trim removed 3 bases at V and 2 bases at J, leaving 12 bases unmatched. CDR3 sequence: CASSSTQGGGINTEAFF. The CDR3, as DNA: TGTGCCAGCAGCTCAACACAGGGGGGTGGTATCAACACTGAAGCTTTCTTT.

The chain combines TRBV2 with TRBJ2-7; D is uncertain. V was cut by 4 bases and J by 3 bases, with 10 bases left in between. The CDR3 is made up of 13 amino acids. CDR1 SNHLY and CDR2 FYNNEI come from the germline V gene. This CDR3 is CASSVGDRYEQYF. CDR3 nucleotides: TGTGCCAGCAGTGTCGGTGATCGCTACGAGCAGTACTTC.

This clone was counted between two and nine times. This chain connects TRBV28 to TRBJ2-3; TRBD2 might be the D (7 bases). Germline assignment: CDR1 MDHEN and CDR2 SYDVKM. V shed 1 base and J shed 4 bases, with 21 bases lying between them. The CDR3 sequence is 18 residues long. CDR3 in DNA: TGTGCCAGCAGTTTATACGGGCGGGGGCAGGGGCGAGCAGATACGCAGTATTTT. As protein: CASSLYGRGQGRADTQYF.

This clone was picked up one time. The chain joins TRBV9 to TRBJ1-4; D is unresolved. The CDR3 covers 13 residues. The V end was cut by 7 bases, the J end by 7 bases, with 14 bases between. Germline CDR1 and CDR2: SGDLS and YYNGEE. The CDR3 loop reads CASREGGSEKLFF. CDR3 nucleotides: TGTGCCAGCCGTGAGGGCGGGAGTGAAAAACTGTTTTTT.

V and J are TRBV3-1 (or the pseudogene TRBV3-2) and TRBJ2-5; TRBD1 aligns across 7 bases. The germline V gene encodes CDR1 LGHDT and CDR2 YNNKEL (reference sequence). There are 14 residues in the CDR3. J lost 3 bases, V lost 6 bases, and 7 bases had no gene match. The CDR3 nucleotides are TGTGCCAGCAGTCTCGTCGGGACAGAAGAGACCCAGTACTTC. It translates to CASSLVGTEETQYF.

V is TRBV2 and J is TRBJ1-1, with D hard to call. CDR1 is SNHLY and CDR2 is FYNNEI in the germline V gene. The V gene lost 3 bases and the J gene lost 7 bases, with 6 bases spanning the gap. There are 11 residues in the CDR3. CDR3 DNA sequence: TGTGCCAGCAGTGAGCGTGGTGAAGCTTTCTTT. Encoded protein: CASSERGEAFF.

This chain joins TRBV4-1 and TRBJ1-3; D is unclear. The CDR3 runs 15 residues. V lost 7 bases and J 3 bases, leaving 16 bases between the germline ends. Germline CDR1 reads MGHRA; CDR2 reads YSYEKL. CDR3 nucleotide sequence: TGCGCCAGCACCCCCTTTTTTGTCGGTGGAAACACCATATATTTT. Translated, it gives CASTPFFVGGNTIYF.

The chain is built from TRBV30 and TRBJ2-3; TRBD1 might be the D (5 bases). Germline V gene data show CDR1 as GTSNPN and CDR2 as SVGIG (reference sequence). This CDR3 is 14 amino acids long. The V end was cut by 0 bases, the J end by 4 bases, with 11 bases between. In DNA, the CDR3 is TGTGCCTGGAGTGTTCAGGGTTGGGCAGATACGCAGTATTTT. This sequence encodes CAWSVQGWADTQYF.

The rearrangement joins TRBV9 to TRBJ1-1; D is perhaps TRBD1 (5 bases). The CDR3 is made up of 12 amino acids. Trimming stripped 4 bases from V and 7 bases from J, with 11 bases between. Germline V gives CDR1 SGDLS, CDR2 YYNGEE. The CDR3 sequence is CASSQDSYEAFF. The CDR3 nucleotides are TGTGCCAGCAGCCAAGACAGTTATGAAGCTTTCTTT.

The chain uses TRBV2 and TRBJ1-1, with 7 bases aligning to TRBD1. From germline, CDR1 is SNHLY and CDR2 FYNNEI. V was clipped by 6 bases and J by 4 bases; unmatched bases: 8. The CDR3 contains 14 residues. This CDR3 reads CASRVQGLGTEAFF. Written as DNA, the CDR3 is TGTGCCAGCAGGGTACAGGGGCTTGGCACTGAAGCTTTCTTT.

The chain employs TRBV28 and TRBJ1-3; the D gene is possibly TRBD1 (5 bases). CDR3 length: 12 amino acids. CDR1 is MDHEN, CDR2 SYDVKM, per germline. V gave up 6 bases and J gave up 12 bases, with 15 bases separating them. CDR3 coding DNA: TGTGCCAGCAGAGACGGGACCGTCGGCATATATTTT. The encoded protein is CASRDGTVGIYF.

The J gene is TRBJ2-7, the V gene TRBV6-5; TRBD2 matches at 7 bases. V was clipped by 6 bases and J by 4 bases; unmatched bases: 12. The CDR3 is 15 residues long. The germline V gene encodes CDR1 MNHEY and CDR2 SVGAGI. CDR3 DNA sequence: TGTGCCAGCAGCGCCGCCCGGGACTACTATTACGAGCAGTACTTC. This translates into CASSAARDYYYEQYF.

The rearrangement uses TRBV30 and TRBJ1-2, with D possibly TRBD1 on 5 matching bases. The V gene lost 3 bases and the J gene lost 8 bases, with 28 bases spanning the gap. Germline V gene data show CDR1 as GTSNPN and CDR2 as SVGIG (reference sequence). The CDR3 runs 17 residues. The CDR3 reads CAWRGPLELRPPWGYTF. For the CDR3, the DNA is TGTGCCTGGAGGGGGCCGCTTGAATTAAGGCCCCCGTGGGGCTACACCTTC.

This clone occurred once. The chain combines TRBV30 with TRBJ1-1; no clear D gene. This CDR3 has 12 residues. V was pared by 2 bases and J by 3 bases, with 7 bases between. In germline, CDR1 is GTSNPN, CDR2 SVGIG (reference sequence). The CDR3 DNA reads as TGTGCCTGGAGTCTAAGGGACACTGAAGCTTTCTTT. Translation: CAWSLRDTEAFF.

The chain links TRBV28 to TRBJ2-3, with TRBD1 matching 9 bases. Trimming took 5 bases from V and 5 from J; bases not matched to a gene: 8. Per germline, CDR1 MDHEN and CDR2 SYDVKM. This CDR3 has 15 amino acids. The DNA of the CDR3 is TGTGCCAGCAGTCCACAGACAGGGGGGAGAGATACGCAGTATTTT. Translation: CASSPQTGGRDTQYF.

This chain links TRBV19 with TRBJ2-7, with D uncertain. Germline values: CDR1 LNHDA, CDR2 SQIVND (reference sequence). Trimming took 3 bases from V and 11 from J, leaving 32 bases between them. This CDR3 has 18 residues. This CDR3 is CASSITRSDGQPLTLEYV. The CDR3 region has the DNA TGTGCCAGTAGTATTACTCGGTCGGATGGTCAACCGCTTACGCTAGAGTACGTC.

CDR3 amino acids: CASSLWVATANQPQHF. CDR3 nucleotides: TGTGCCAGCAGCTTGTGGGTTGCGACTGCGAATCAGCCCCAGCATTTT. This rearrangement joins TRBV7-2 to TRBJ1-5; D is ambiguous. The CDR3 runs 16 residues. Germline V lookup: CDR1 SGHTA, CDR2 FQGNSA. Trimming removed 3 bases from V and 4 bases from J, with 16 bases in between.

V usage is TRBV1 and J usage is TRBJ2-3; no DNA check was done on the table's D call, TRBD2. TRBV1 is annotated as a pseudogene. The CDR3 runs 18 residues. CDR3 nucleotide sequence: TGCACCAGCAGCCAAGATAGGGCGGCGGGGGTTTGCACAGATACGCAGTATTTT. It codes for CTSSQDRAAGVCTDTQYF.

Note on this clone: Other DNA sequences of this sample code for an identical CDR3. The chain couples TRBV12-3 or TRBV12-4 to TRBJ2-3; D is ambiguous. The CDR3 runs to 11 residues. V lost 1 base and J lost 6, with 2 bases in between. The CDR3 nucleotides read TGTGCCAGCAGTTTAGTGGATACGCAGTATTTT. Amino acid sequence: CASSLVDTQYF.

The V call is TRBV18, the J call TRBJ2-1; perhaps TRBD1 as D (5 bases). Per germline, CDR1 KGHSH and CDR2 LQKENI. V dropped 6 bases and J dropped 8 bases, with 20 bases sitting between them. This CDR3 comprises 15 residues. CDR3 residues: CASSPTVQGVDEQFF. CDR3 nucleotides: TGTGCCAGCTCCCCCACGGTTCAGGGTGTCGATGAGCAGTTCTTC.

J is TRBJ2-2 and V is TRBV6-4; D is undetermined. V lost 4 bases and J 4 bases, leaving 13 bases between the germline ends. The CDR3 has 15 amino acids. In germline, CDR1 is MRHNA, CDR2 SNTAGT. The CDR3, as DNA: TGTGCCAGCAGTGGCGATGGTTCGGGCACCGGGGAGCTGTTTTTT. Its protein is CASSGDGSGTGELFF.

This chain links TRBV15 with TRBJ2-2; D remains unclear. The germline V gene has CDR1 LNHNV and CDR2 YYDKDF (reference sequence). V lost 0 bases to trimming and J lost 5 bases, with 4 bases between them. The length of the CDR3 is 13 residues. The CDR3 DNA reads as TGTGCCACCAGCAGAGAAGGGACCGGGGAGCTGTTTTTT. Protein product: CATSREGTGELFF. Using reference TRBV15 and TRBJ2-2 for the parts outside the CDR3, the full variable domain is DAMVIQNPRYQVTQFGKPVTLSCSQTLNHNVMYWYQQKSSQAPKLLFHYYDKDFNNEADTPDNFQSRRPNTSFCFLDIRSPGLGDTAMYLCATSREGTGELFFGEGSRLTVL.

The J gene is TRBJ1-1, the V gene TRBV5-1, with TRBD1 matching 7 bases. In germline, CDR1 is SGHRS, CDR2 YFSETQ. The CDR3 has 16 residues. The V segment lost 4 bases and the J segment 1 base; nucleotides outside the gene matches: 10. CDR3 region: CASSPQGGQPNTEAFF. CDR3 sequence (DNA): TGCGCCAGCAGCCCCCAGGGGGGACAGCCGAACACTGAAGCTTTCTTT.

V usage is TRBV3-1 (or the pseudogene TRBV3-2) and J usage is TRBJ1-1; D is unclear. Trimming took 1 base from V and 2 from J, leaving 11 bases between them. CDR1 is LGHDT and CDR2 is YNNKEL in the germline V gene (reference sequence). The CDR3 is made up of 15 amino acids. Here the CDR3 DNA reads TGTGCCAGCAGCCAAGGAGTCGGCACAAACACTGAAGCTTTCTTT. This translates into CASSQGVGTNTEAFF.